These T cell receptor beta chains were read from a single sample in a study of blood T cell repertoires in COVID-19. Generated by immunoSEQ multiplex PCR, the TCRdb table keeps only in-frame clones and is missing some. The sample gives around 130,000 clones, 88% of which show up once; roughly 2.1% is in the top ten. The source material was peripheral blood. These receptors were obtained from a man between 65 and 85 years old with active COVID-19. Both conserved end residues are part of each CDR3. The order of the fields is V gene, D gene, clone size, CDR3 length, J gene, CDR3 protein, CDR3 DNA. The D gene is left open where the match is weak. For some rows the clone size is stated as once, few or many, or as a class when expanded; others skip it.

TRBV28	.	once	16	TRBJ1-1	CASSGGGLIMNTEAFF	TGTGCCAGCAGTGGGGGGGGACTTATAATGAACACTGAAGCTTTCTTT
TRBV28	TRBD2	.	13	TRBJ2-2	CASGLAGVRELFF	TGTGCCAGCGGACTAGCGGGAGTCAGGGAGCTGTTTTTT
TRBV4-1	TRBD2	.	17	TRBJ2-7	CASSHAQGSGRPYEQYF	TGCGCCAGCAGCCACGCCCAGGGTAGCGGGAGACCCTACGAGCAGTACTTC
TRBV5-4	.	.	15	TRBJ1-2	CASSNRQAPIRSYTF	TGTGCCAGCAGCAACCGACAGGCCCCAATTAGAAGCTACACCTTC
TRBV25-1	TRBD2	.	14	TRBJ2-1	CASSERGSGNEQFF	TGTGCCAGCAGTGAACGCGGGAGCGGAAATGAGCAGTTCTTC
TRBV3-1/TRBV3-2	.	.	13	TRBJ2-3	CASKVGVTDTQYF	TGTGCCAGCAAGGTAGGGGTAACAGATACGCAGTATTTT
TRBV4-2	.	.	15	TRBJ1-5	CASSQEGSSNQPQHF	TGTGCCAGCAGCCAAGAAGGGAGTAGCAATCAGCCCCAGCATTTT
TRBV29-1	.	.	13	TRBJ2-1	CSVEDSIADEQFF	TGCAGCGTTGAAGATTCGATAGCGGATGAGCAGTTCTTC
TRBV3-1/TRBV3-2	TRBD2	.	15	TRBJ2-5	CASSQVGLGQETQYF	TGTGCCAGCAGCCAAGTCGGACTAGGGCAAGAGACCCAGTACTTC
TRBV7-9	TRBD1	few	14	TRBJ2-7	CASSLVGQNYEQYF	TGTGCCAGCAGCTTAGTGGGACAGAATTACGAGCAGTACTTC
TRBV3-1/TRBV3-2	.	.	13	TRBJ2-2	CASSQRGREELFF	TGTGCCAGCAGCCAACGGGGAAGGGAGGAGCTGTTTTTT
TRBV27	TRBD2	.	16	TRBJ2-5	CASSSQLAEDQETQYF	TGTGCCAGCAGTTCCCAACTAGCGGAAGATCAAGAGACCCAGTACTTC
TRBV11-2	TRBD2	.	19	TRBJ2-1	CASSFSAASGIPSYNEQFF	TGTGCCAGCAGCTTTTCGGCGGCTAGCGGCATCCCCTCCTACAATGAGCAGTTCTTC
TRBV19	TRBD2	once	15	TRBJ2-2	CASTQTSGSVGELFF	TGTGCCAGTACCCAGACTAGCGGGAGTGTTGGGGAGCTGTTTTTT
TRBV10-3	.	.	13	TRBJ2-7	CAISEEGTYEQYF	TGTGCCATCAGTGAGGAGGGTACCTACGAGCAGTACTTC
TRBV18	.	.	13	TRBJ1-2	CASSGTLSYGYTF	TGTGCCAGCTCAGGCACACTATCATATGGCTACACCTTC
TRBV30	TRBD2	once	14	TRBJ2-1	CACPLANSYNEQFF	TGTGCCTGCCCACTAGCGAACTCCTACAATGAGCAGTTCTTC
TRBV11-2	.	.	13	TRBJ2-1	CASCRDSYNEQFF	TGTGCCAGCTGTCGGGACTCCTACAATGAGCAGTTCTTC
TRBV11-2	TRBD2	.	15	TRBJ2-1	CASSNPSGNYNEQFF	TGTGCCAGCAGCAACCCTAGCGGGAACTACAATGAGCAGTTCTTC
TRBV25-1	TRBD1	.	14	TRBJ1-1	CASSRQGETTEAFF	TGTGCCAGCAGTCGACAGGGGGAGACCACTGAAGCTTTCTTT
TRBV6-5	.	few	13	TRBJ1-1	CATARGLNTEAFF	TGTGCCACGGCTAGGGGCCTCAACACTGAAGCTTTCTTT
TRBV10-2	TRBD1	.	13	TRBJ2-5	CASRPGTEETQYF	TGCGCCAGCAGGCCCGGGACAGAAGAGACCCAGTACTTC
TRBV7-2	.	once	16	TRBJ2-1	CASSFRRGASYNEQFF	TGTGCCAGCAGCTTCCGACGGGGAGCCTCCTACAATGAGCAGTTCTTC
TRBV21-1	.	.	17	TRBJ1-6	CASSKARDSVGNSPLHF	TGTGCCAGCAGCAAAGCGCGGGACAGCGTAGGGAATTCACCCCTCCACTTT
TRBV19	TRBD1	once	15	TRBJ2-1	CASRFRDRGQNEQFF	TGTGCCAGTAGGTTCCGGGACAGGGGGCAAAATGAGCAGTTCTTC
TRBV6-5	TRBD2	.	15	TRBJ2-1	CASRESGRAGNEQFF	TGTGCCAGCAGAGAGAGCGGGAGGGCCGGGAATGAGCAGTTCTTC
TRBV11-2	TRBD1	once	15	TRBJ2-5	CASSLGTGAGETQYF	TGTGCCAGCAGCTTAGGAACAGGGGCAGGTGAGACCCAGTACTTC
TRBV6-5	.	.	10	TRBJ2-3	CASGGDTQYF	TGTGCCAGCGGCGGAGATACGCAGTATTTT
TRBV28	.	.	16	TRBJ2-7	CASSFAGRSVSYEQYF	TGTGCCAGCAGTTTCGCAGGCAGAAGTGTCTCCTACGAGCAGTACTTC
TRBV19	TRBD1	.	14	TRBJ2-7	CASSMGTGYYEQYF	TGTGCCAGTAGTATGGGGACAGGTTACTACGAGCAGTACTTC
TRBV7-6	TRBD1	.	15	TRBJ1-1	CASSLSLDRDAQAFF	TGTGCCAGCAGCTTGTCCTTAGACAGGGATGCGCAGGCTTTCTTT
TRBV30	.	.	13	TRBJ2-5	CAWRGAAGETQYF	TGTGCCTGGAGGGGAGCGGCAGGAGAGACCCAGTACTTC
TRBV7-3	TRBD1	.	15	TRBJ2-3	CASSLGDRSTDTQYF	TGTGCCAGCAGCTTAGGGGACAGGAGCACAGATACGCAGTATTTT
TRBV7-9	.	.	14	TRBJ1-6	CASSSGTGDSPLHF	TGTGCCAGCAGCAGCGGGACCGGCGATTCACCCCTCCACTTT
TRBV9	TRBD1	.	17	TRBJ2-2	CASSLRGQGLSTGELFF	TGTGCCAGCAGCTTAAGAGGACAGGGCCTGAGCACCGGGGAGCTGTTTTTT
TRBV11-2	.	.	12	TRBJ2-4	CASSGLSEVQYF	TGTGCCAGCAGCGGGCTCTCGGAGGTTCAGTACTTC
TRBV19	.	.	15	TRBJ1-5	CASSIAGGSNQPQHF	TGTGCCAGTAGTATCGCCGGGGGTAGCAATCAGCCCCAGCATTTT
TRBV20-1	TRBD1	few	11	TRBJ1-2	CSAYRGYGYTF	TGCAGTGCTTACAGGGGCTATGGCTACACCTTC
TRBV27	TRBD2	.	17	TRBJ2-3	CASSRLAGAASTDTQYF	TGTGCCAGCAGTAGACTAGCGGGAGCCGCTAGCACAGATACGCAGTATTTT
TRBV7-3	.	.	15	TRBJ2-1	CASSLAGPSYNEQFF	TGTGCCAGCAGCCTCGCGGGACCGTCCTACAATGAGCAGTTCTTC
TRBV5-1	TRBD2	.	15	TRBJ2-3	CASSWGTSGTDTQYF	TGCGCCAGCAGCTGGGGGACTAGCGGGACGGATACGCAGTATTTT
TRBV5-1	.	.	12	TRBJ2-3	CASSLGGDTQYF	TGCGCCAGCAGCTTAGGAGGAGATACGCAGTATTTT
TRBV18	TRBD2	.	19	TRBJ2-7	CASSPPRQAASGKFYEQYF	TGTGCCAGCTCACCCCCCCGACAGGCCGCTAGCGGGAAATTCTACGAGCAGTACTTC
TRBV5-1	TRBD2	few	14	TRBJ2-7	CASSDREETDEQYF	TGCGCCAGCAGCGATCGGGAGGAAACGGACGAGCAGTACTTC
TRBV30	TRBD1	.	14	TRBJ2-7	CAWGRQGISYEQYF	TGTGCCTGGGGGAGACAGGGGATTTCCTACGAGCAGTACTTC
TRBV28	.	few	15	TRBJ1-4	CASNLGGGRGEKLFF	TGTGCCAGCAACCTAGGGGGGGGCAGGGGTGAAAAACTGTTTTTT
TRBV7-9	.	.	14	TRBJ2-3	CASSLNYPTDTQYF	TGTGCCAGCAGCTTAAACTATCCCACAGATACGCAGTATTTT
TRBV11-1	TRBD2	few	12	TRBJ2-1	CASRGTSVEQFF	TGTGCCAGCAGGGGGACTAGCGTTGAGCAGTTCTTC
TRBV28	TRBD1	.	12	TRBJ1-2	CASWTGGNGYTF	TGTGCCAGCTGGACAGGGGGCAATGGCTACACCTTC
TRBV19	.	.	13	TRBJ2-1	CASSFRMAGEQFF	TGTGCCAGTAGTTTCCGCATGGCAGGTGAGCAGTTCTTC
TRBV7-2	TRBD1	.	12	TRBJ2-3	CASSLDGQAQYF	TGTGCCAGCAGCTTAGATGGACAGGCTCAGTATTTT
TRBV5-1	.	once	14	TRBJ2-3	CASTRRGGADTQYF	TGCGCCAGCACCCGGAGGGGTGGGGCAGATACGCAGTATTTT
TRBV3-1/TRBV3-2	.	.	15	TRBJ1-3	CASSQDTGNRAPIYF	TGTGCCAGCAGCCAAGACACGGGTAATCGCGCGCCCATATATTTT
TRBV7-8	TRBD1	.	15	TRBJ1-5	CASSFDRGSNQPQHF	TGTGCCAGCAGCTTTGACAGGGGGTCGAATCAGCCCCAGCATTTT
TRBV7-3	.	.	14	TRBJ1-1	CASSYPRENTEAFF	TGTGCCAGCAGCTACCCCCGGGAGAACACTGAAGCTTTCTTT